This T cell receptor beta chain is drawn from a study of blood T cell repertoires in COVID-19. CDR3 length: 15 amino acids. With 1 base removed from V and 0 bases from J, the gap between germline ends came to 6 bases. Germline V lookup: CDR1 SGHTA, CDR2 FQGNSA. Profiling relied on immunoSEQ multiplex PCR, and the TCRdb table lists in-frame clones only, not all of them. Of about 260,000 clones in the sample, approximately 90% were seen once. The sequence was obtained from a man in his sixties who had recovered from COVID-19. The sample consisted of peripheral blood. This rearrangement joins TRBV7-2 to TRBJ1-4; no reliable D call. CDR3 loop: CASSLVVATNEKLFF. The CDR3 DNA is TGTGCCAGCAGCTTAGTAGTTGCAACTAATGAAAAACTGTTTTTT.